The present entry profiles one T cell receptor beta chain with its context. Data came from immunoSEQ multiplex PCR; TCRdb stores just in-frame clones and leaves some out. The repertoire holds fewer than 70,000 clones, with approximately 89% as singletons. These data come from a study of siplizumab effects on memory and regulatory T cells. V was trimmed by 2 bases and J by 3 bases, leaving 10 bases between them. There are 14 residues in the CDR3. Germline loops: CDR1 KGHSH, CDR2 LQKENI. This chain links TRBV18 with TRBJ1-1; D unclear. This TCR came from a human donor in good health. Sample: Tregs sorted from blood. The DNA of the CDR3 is TGTGCCAGCTCACCAATCAGGAAGGACACTGAAGCTTTCTTT. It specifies CASSPIRKDTEAFF.